This T cell receptor beta chain was captured in a study of shared clonotypes between healthy human individuals. Overall study: Contributing individuals were a couple of females and a few males aged 18 to 49. General study points: Shared across a few donors were around 5% of the naive CD4 clonotypes.

Source study methods: Because ImmunoSEQ provided only junction sequences with no quality scores, the filtering differed. Clones were read by immunoSEQ multiplex PCR, and TCRdb kept only the in-frame ones, dropping some. D and trimming were read from the DNA, whereas the V and J calls and clone size are those reported in that table. The sample records around 980,000 clones, 70% to 80% being singletons. The CDR3 spans 15 residues. V lost 6 bases and J lost 2; bases outside the gene matches: 9. From germline, CDR1 is SNHLY and CDR2 FYNNEI. This clone was detected only a few times. The antigen remains undetermined.

The chain carries TRBV2 and TRBJ1-2, with 7 bases aligning to TRBD1. The sample comprised memory CD4+ T cells from PBMCs. Subset of the sample: CD45RA-negative fraction. This receptor was taken from a man between 18 and 29 years old in good health. Some clones in this sample may be carry-over from other donors' samples. The CDR3 loop reads CASSQNRQGNYGYTF. As DNA, the CDR3 is TGTGCCAGCAGCCAAAACCGACAGGGCAACTATGGCTACACCTTC.